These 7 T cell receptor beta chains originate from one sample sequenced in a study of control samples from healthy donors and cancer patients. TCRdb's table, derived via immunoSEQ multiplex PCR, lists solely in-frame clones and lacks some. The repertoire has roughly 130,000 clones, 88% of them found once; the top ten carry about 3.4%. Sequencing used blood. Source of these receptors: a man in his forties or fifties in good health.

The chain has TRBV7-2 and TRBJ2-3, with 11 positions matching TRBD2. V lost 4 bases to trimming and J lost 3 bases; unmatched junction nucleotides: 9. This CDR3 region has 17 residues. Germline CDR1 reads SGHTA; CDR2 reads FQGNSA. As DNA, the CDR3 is TGTGCCAGCAGCTCCCGACTAGCGGGGAGTTATACAGATACGCAGTATTTT. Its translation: CASSSRLAGSYTDTQYF.

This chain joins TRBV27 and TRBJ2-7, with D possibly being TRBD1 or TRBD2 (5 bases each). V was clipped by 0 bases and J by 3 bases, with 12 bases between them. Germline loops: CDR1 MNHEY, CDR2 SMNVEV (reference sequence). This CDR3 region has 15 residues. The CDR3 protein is CASSLSAGTSYEQYF. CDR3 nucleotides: TGTGCCAGCAGTTTATCAGCTGGGACGAGCTACGAGCAGTACTTC.

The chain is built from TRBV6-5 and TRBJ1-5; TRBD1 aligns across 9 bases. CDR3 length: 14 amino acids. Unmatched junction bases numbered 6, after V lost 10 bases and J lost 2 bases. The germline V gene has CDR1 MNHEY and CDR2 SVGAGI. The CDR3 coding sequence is TGTGCCATCGAACAGGGGGCTGGCAATCAGCCCCAGCATTTT. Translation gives CAIEQGAGNQPQHF.

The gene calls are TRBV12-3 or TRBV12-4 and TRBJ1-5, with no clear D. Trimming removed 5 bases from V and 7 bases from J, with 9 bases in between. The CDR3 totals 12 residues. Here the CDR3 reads CASSRTGQPQHF. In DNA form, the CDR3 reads TGTGCCAGCAGTCGGACGGGACAGCCCCAGCATTTT.

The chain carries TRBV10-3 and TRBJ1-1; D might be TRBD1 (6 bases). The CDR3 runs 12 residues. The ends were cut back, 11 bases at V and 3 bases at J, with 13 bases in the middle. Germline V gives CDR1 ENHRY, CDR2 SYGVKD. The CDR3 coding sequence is TGTGCCGCCACAGGGACCGACACTGAAGCTTTCTTT. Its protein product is CAATGTDTEAFF.

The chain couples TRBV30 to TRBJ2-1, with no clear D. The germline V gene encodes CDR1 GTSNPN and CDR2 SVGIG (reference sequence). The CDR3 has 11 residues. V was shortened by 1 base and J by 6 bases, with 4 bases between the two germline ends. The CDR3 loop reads CAWSAGNEQFF. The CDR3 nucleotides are TGTGCCTGGAGTGCAGGCAATGAGCAGTTCTTC. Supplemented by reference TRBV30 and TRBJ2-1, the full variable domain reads SQTIHQWPATLVQPVGSPLSLECTVEGTSNPNLYWYRQAAGRGLQLLFYSVGIGQISSEVPQNLSASRPQDRQFILSSKKLLLSDSGFYLCAWSAGNEQFFGPGTRLTVL.

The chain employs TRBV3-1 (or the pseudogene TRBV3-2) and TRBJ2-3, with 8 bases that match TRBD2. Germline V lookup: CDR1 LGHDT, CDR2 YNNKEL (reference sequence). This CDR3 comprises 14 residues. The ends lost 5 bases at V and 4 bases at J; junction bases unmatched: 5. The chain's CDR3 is CASSYGTRSDTQYF. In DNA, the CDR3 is TGTGCCAGCAGCTACGGGACTAGATCAGATACGCAGTATTTT.